Following are 25 T cell receptor beta chains from one sample sequenced in a study of blood T cell repertoires in COVID-19. The table came from immunoSEQ multiplex PCR; TCRdb's copy has only in-frame clones and leaves some out. Of about 160,000 clones in the sample, roughly 86% were seen once. Material for sequencing was peripheral blood. All receptors derive from a woman aged 55-69 years who had recovered from COVID-19.

This clone was seen a few times. This chain uses TRBV18 with TRBJ1-2; D might be TRBD1 (5 bases). Germline CDR1 and CDR2: KGHSH and LQKENI. This CDR3 spans 13 amino acids. The V end was cut by 3 bases, the J end by 8 bases, with 13 bases between. CDR3 in amino acids: CASSPREAEGYTF. As DNA, the CDR3 is TGTGCCAGCTCACCCAGGGAGGCGGAAGGCTACACCTTC.

This rearrangement joins TRBV11-3 to TRBJ2-1; a possible D gene is TRBD1 (5 bases). The CDR3 length is 12 residues. The germline CDR1 and CDR2 sequences are SGHNT and YENEEA. Trimming removed 1 base at V and 10 bases at J, with 8 bases between. CDR3 sequence (DNA): TGTGCCAGCAGCTTAGGGGGCGCCGAGCAGTTCTTC. Protein sequence: CASSLGGAEQFF.

The rearrangement links TRBV5-8 to TRBJ1-5; possible D gene TRBD1, 5 bases. This CDR3 contains 16 residues. Trimming removed 0 bases at V and 7 bases at J, with 17 bases between. The V gene's germline CDR1 is SGHTS and CDR2 YDEGEE. The CDR3 nucleotides read TGTGCCAGCAGCTTGGTCAGAAATTTAGCAGGGCAGCCCCAGCATTTT. This sequence encodes CASSLVRNLAGQPQHF.

V and J are TRBV10-3 and TRBJ2-1; TRBD1 matches at 7 bases. Germline CDR1 ENHRY, CDR2 SYGVKD. The CDR3 extends over 15 amino acids. J was trimmed by 4 bases and V by 6 bases; bases with no gene match: 9. The CDR3 sequence is CAISFRDSRYNEQFF. CDR3 sequence (DNA): TGTGCCATCAGCTTCCGGGACAGCCGATACAATGAGCAGTTCTTC.

The chain links TRBV3-1 (or the pseudogene TRBV3-2) to TRBJ2-6; D gene uncertain. The CDR3 is 18 residues long. Germline loops: CDR1 LGHDT, CDR2 YNNKEL (reference sequence). Trimming left V 0 bases short and J 0 bases short, with 12 bases between. The CDR3 loop is CASSQDLGPSSGANVLTF. DNA for the CDR3: TGTGCCAGCAGCCAAGATCTAGGTCCGAGCTCTGGGGCCAACGTCCTGACTTTC.

The rearrangement joins TRBV24-1 to TRBJ1-1; 8 nucleotides align to TRBD1. This CDR3 comprises 15 residues. The J segment lost 2 bases and the V segment lost 5 bases, leaving 6 bases of the junction unmatched. Per germline, CDR1 KGHDR and CDR2 SFDVKD. This CDR3 is CATSAPDRVNTEAFF. The CDR3 coding sequence is TGTGCCACCAGTGCCCCGGACAGGGTTAACACTGAAGCTTTCTTT.

V and J are TRBV24-1 and TRBJ2-7; the D gene is possibly TRBD1 (5 bases). V was pared by 4 bases and J by 9 bases, with 18 bases between. The CDR3 is 14 amino acids. Germline-derived CDR1 and CDR2 are KGHDR and SFDVKD. The CDR3 reads CATSDPTRQIGQYF. CDR3 DNA: TGTGCCACCAGTGACCCGACTCGACAGATTGGGCAGTACTTC.

The chain has TRBV6-2 or TRBV6-3 and TRBJ1-2; D unresolved. The CDR3 length is 14 residues. In germline, CDR1 is MNHEY, CDR2 SVGEGT. Trimming left V 2 bases short and J 5 bases short, with 12 bases between. The CDR3 nucleotides read TGTGCCAGCAGTTACCCCCGACAACCTTATGGCTACACCTTC. Translation gives CASSYPRQPYGYTF.

This clone was counted once. The chain uses TRBV2 and TRBJ1-5; 7 bases align to TRBD1. CDR1 is SNHLY, CDR2 FYNNEI, per germline. This CDR3 is 13 amino acids long. V shed 7 bases, J shed 4 bases, and the junction held 4 bases outside the gene matches. DNA of the CDR3: TGTGCCAGCACCTTGGGACAGAATCAGCCCCAGCATTTT. Protein product: CASTLGQNQPQHF. The full variable domain, rest sourced from reference TRBV2 and TRBJ1-5, is EPEVTQTPSHQVTQMGQEVILRCVPISNHLYFYWYRQILGQKVEFLVSFYNNEISEKSEIFDDQFSVERPDGSNFTLKIRSTKLEDSAMYFCASTLGQNQPQHFGDGTRLSIL.

J is TRBJ2-5 and V is TRBV2; TRBD1 might be the D (6 bases). Germline assignment: CDR1 SNHLY and CDR2 FYNNEI. The V end was cut by 4 bases, the J end by 4 bases, with 10 bases between. This CDR3 spans 13 amino acids. CDR3 sequence (DNA): TGTGCCAGCAGTGCAACCAGGGGAGAGACCCAGTACTTC. It encodes CASSATRGETQYF.

The chain couples TRBV5-4 to TRBJ2-7, with 9 bases that match TRBD1. V shed 3 bases and J 3 bases; nucleotides not matched to a gene: 1. The germline V gene has CDR1 SGHNT and CDR2 YYREEE (reference sequence). The CDR3 is 13 residues long. The CDR3 spells CASSWGQGYEQYF. The CDR3 DNA is TGTGCCAGCAGCTGGGGACAGGGCTACGAGCAGTACTTC. The whole variable domain, remainder taken from reference TRBV5-4 and TRBJ2-7, is ETGVTQSPTHLIKTRGQQVTLRCSSQSGHNTVSWYQQALGQGPQFIFQYYREEENGRGNFPPRFSGLQFPNYSSELNVNALELDDSALYLCASSWGQGYEQYFGPGTRLTVT.

In the case of this clone: Distinct nucleotide sequences in the sample also encode this CDR3. The chain uses TRBV29-1 and TRBJ1-1, with TRBD1 identical over 9 bases. The CDR3 covers 13 residues. J lost 5 bases, V lost 1 base, and 2 bases had no gene match. From germline, CDR1 is SQVTM and CDR2 ANQGSEA. The CDR3 is CSVEGQGGTEAFF. The CDR3 region has the DNA TGCAGCGTTGAAGGACAGGGGGGGACTGAAGCTTTCTTT.

This clone was seen a handful of times. J is TRBJ1-6 and V is TRBV28; possible D gene TRBD1, 5 bases. This CDR3 is 14 amino acids long. CDR1 MDHEN and CDR2 SYDVKM come from the germline V gene. V lost 7 bases, J lost 7 bases, and 14 bases lay in between. CDR3 region: CASILGRGNSPLHF. The DNA for the CDR3 is TGTGCCAGCATCCTAGGGCGGGGGAATTCACCCCTCCACTTT.

The rearrangement joins TRBV7-8 to TRBJ2-5, with D tentatively TRBD1 (6 bases). CDR3 size: 14 residues. Trimming stripped 4 bases from V and 7 bases from J, with 16 bases between. Germline-derived CDR1 and CDR2 are SGHVS and FQNEAQ. For the CDR3, the DNA is TGTGCCAGCAGCTCATCCCAGGGGATGGGGACCCAGTACTTC. Amino acid sequence: CASSSSQGMGTQYF.

This chain connects TRBV6-5 to TRBJ2-2; 8 positions match TRBD1. This CDR3 spans 15 amino acids. Germline trimming cut 6 bases from V and 4 bases from J; bases unmatched to any gene: 7. Germline V gene lookup returns CDR1 MNHEY and CDR2 SVGAGI. This CDR3 is CASRATGVATGELFF. The CDR3 DNA sequence: TGTGCCAGCAGGGCGACAGGGGTCGCCACCGGGGAGCTGTTTTTT.

The genes are TRBV5-1 and TRBJ1-4; TRBD1 matches 7 bases. The CDR3 runs to 13 residues. Germline trimming cut 3 bases from V and 8 bases from J; bases unmatched to any gene: 4. Per germline, CDR1 SGHRS and CDR2 YFSETQ. This chain's CDR3 is CASSSGTAEKLFF. The CDR3 nucleotides are TGCGCCAGCAGCTCCGGGACAGCCGAAAAACTGTTTTTT.

This sequence joins TRBV5-6 and TRBJ1-5, with 7 bases fitting TRBD1. Germline loops: CDR1 SGHDT, CDR2 YYEEEE. The ends lost 1 base at V and 12 bases at J; junction bases unmatched: 4. CDR3 length: 12 amino acids. CDR3 sequence: CASSLRGLYQHF. The CDR3 nucleotides are TGTGCCAGCAGCTTGAGGGGGCTATACCAGCATTTT.

The chain employs TRBV6-5 and TRBJ1-2; D is ambiguous. CDR1 is MNHEY and CDR2 is SVGAGI in the germline V gene. The CDR3 length is 14 residues. Trimming removed 2 bases at V and 6 bases at J, with 13 bases between. Written as DNA, the CDR3 is TGTGCCAGCAGTTACCTGGGCAGTAAGGATGGCTACACCTTC. It codes for CASSYLGSKDGYTF.

The chain joins TRBV19 to TRBJ1-6; weak D call: TRBD1 (5 bases). Germline CDR1 and CDR2: LNHDA and SQIVND (reference sequence). V lost 2 bases, J lost 1 base, and 12 bases lay in between. CDR3 length equals 17 residues. CDR3 protein: CASSITGRDSYNSPLHF. CDR3 DNA sequence: TGTGCCAGTAGTATAACCGGCAGGGATTCCTATAATTCACCCCTCCACTTT.

V is TRBV6-5 and J is TRBJ2-3; a possible D gene is TRBD2 (5 bases). Germline CDR1 MNHEY, CDR2 SVGAGI. V lost 5 bases to trimming and J lost 0 bases, with 9 bases between them. CDR3 length: 14 amino acids. For the CDR3, the DNA is TGTGCCAGCAGTCCCGGACTGAGCACAGATACGCAGTATTTT. Encoded protein: CASSPGLSTDTQYF.

The V and J genes are TRBV27 and TRBJ2-3; D is perhaps TRBD2 (5 bases). V was trimmed by 5 bases and J by 0 bases, leaving 12 bases between them. The CDR3 has 15 residues. Germline V CDR1 and CDR2: MNHEY, SMNVEV (reference sequence). The CDR3 sequence: CASSQRGFSTDTQYF. The CDR3 DNA reads as TGTGCCAGCAGTCAACGGGGTTTTAGCACAGATACGCAGTATTTT.

The V call is TRBV6-4, the J call TRBJ1-6; TRBD1 aligns across 7 bases. The CDR3 is 14 residues long. From germline, CDR1 is MRHNA and CDR2 SNTAGT. V lost 7 bases, J lost 5 bases, and 5 bases stayed unmatched. CDR3 nucleotide sequence: TGTGCCAGCAAGGGGGACAGTCATAATTCACCCCTCCACTTT. Protein product: CASKGDSHNSPLHF.

The gene calls are TRBV5-1 and TRBJ1-3, with no clear D. Per germline, CDR1 SGHRS and CDR2 YFSETQ. The CDR3 has 16 residues. Trimming pared 4 bases from V and 0 bases from J, leaving 14 bases between. The CDR3 loop is CASSPIEAHSGNTIYF. CDR3 nucleotides: TGCGCCAGCAGCCCCATCGAAGCCCACTCTGGAAACACCATATATTTT.

The V and J genes are TRBV5-5 and TRBJ2-5; 10 nucleotides agree with TRBD1. This CDR3 is 14 amino acids long. Per germline, CDR1 SGHKS and CDR2 YYEKEE (reference sequence). V was clipped by 3 bases and J by 4 bases; unmatched bases: 3. The CDR3 nucleotides read TGTGCCAGCAGCTGGACAGGGGGGGCAGAGACCCAGTACTTC. Translated: CASSWTGGAETQYF.

J is TRBJ1-1 and V is TRBV24-1; 7 nucleotides agree with TRBD1. The V gene's germline CDR1 is KGHDR and CDR2 SFDVKD. The V and J ends lost 2 bases and 4 bases, in that order; junction bases with no gene match: 6. The CDR3 has 15 residues. The CDR3 is CATSDSRQGATEAFF. The CDR3 DNA reads TGTGCCACCAGTGATTCCCGACAGGGTGCCACTGAAGCTTTCTTT.